What follows describes a single T cell receptor beta chain. No antigen is known for it. The data were taken from a study of immune evolution from preneoplasia to lung adenocarcinoma. TCRdb's table, derived via immunoSEQ multiplex PCR, lists solely in-frame clones and lacks some. The sample records around 2,400 clones, approximately 84% being singletons. The CDR3 sequence is 14 residues long. The germline V gene has CDR1 SGHTA and CDR2 FQGNSA. J gave up 6 bases and V 3 bases, and 3 bases lay outside the gene matches. Study-level results: Top clone share appeared to fall from AAH through AIS, MIA, adenocarcinoma.

The rearrangement uses TRBV7-2 and TRBJ2-3, with 10 bases aligning to TRBD2. The sample taken for sequencing was FFPE adjacent normal lung tissue. This receptor was obtained from an older person with lung adenocarcinoma. CDR3 region: CASSFQTSGDTQYF. CDR3 coding DNA: TGTGCCAGCAGCTTTCAGACTAGCGGGGATACGCAGTATTTT.